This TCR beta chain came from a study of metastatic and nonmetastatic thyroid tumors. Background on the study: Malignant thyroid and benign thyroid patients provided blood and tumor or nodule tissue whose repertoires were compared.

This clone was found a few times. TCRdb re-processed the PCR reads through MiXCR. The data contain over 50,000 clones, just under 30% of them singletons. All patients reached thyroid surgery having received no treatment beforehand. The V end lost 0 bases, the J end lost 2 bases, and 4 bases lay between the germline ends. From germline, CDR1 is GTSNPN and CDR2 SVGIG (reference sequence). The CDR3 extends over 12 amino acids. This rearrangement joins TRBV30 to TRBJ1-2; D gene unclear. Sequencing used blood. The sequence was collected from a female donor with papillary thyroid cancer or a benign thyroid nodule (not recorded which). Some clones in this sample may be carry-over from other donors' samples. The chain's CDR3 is CAWSVSNYGYTF. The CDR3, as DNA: TGTGCCTGGAGTGTGTCCAACTATGGCTACACCTTC.